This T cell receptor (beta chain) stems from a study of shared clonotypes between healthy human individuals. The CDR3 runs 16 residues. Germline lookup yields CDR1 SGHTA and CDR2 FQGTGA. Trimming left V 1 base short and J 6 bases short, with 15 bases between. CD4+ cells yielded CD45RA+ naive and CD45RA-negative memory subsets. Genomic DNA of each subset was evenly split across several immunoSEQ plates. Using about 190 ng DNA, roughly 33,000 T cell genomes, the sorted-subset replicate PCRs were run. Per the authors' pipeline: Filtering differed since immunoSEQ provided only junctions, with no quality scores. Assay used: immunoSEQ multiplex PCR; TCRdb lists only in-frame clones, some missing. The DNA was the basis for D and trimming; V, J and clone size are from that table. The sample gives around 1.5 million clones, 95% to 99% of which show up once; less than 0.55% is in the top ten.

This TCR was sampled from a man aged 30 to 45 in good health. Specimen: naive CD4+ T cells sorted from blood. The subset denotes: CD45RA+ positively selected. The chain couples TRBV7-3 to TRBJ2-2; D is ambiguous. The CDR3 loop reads CASSLISGPAAGELFF. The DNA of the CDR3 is TGTGCCAGCAGCTTAATTTCTGGGCCGGCGGCCGGGGAGCTGTTTTTT.